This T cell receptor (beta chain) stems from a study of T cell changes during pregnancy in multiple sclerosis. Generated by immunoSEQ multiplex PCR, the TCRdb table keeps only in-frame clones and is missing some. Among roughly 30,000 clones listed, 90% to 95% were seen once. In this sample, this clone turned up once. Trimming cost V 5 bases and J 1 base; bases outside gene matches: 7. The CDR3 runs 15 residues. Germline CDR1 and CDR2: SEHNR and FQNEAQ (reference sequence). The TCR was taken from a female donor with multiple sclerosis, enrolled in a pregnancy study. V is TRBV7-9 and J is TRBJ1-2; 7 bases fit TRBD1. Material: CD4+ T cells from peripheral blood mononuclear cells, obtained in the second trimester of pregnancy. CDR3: CASSPSNRGNYGYTF. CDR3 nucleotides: TGTGCCAGCAGCCCATCGAACAGGGGTAACTATGGCTACACCTTC. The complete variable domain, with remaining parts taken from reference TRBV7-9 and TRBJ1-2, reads DTGVSQNPRHKITKRGQNVTFRCDPISEHNRLYWYRQTLGQGPEFLTYFQNEAQLEKSRLLSDRFSAERPKGSFSTLEIQRTEQGDSAMYLCASSPSNRGNYGYTFGSGTRLTVV.